These 10 T cell receptor beta chains were sequenced from one sample in a study of T cell responses to AZD1222 COVID-19 vaccine. Assay: immunoSEQ multiplex PCR; the TCRdb copy retains only in-frame clones and omits some. The data contain fewer than 150,000 clones, roughly 84% of them singletons. Sequenced material: peripheral blood, taken on day 0 of AZD1222 vaccination. The receptors shown here come from an adult in good health.

The chain couples TRBV2 to TRBJ1-6, with no clear D. Germline V CDR1 and CDR2: SNHLY, FYNNEI. V dropped 2 bases and J dropped 7 bases, with 6 bases sitting between them. CDR3 size: 13 residues. The CDR3 DNA reads TGTGCCAGCAGTGAACAGGACAATTCACCCCTCCACTTT. This translates into CASSEQDNSPLHF.

The chain joins TRBV28 to TRBJ2-5; 7 nucleotides line up with TRBD1. Germline assignment: CDR1 MDHEN and CDR2 SYDVKM. Trimming cost V 3 bases and J 0 bases; bases outside gene matches: 4. The CDR3 length is 15 residues. The CDR3 region is CASSLLRGNQETQYF. CDR3 coding DNA: TGTGCCAGCAGTTTGCTCAGGGGGAACCAAGAGACCCAGTACTTC.

The chain uses TRBV5-1 and TRBJ2-5; possibly TRBD2 for D (5 bases). Germline-derived CDR1 and CDR2 are SGHRS and YFSETQ. Trimming shortened V by 2 bases and J by 7 bases, and 15 bases separated the two germline ends. This CDR3 contains 14 residues. The chain's CDR3 is CASSFGENSGTQYF. The CDR3 nucleotides are TGCGCCAGCAGCTTTGGGGAGAACTCCGGGACCCAGTACTTC.

The rearrangement uses TRBV4-1 and TRBJ1-1; D call uncertain. CDR1 is MGHRA and CDR2 is YSYEKL in the germline V gene. Trimming pared 1 base from V and 5 bases from J, leaving 5 bases between. This CDR3 has 12 residues. The CDR3 DNA reads as TGCGCCAGCAGCCAAGGCTTTACTGAAGCTTTCTTT. Residues: CASSQGFTEAFF.

J is TRBJ1-5 and V is TRBV19, with 9 bases lining up with TRBD1. Germline CDR1 reads LNHDA; CDR2 reads SQIVND (reference sequence). V lost 7 bases to trimming and J lost 4 bases; unmatched junction nucleotides: 8. CDR3 length: 15 amino acids. The CDR3 loop is CASILGQGGNQPQHF. DNA of the CDR3: TGTGCCAGTATATTGGGACAGGGAGGAAATCAGCCCCAGCATTTT.

V is TRBV7-9 and J is TRBJ1-5; possible D gene TRBD1, 6 bases. The V gene lost 6 bases and the J gene lost 5 bases, with 17 bases spanning the gap. CDR1 SEHNR and CDR2 FQNEAQ come from the germline V gene (reference sequence). The CDR3 spans 15 residues. This CDR3 is CASSLDWGADQPQHF. In DNA form, the CDR3 reads TGTGCCAGCAGTCTAGATTGGGGGGCCGATCAGCCCCAGCATTTT. The whole variable domain, remainder taken from reference TRBV7-9 and TRBJ1-5, is DTGVSQNPRHKITKRGQNVTFRCDPISEHNRLYWYRQTLGQGPEFLTYFQNEAQLEKSRLLSDRFSAERPKGSFSTLEIQRTEQGDSAMYLCASSLDWGADQPQHFGDGTRLSIL.

This clone was picked up one time. J is TRBJ2-2 and V is TRBV7-8; tentative D call: TRBD1 (6 bases). V lost 1 base and J lost 1, with 10 bases in between. The CDR3 is made up of 16 amino acids. Per germline, CDR1 SGHVS and CDR2 FQNEAQ. For the CDR3, the DNA is TGTGCCAGCAGCTTAGAGACAGGAATGAACACCGGGGAGCTGTTTTTT. As protein: CASSLETGMNTGELFF.

The chain has TRBV2 and TRBJ1-2; a possible D gene is TRBD1 (6 bases). Germline V gives CDR1 SNHLY, CDR2 FYNNEI. This CDR3 comprises 14 residues. Trimming took 6 bases from V and 3 from J, leaving 14 bases between them. The CDR3 loop reads CASRQQGTDYGYTF. The CDR3 region has the DNA TGTGCCAGCAGACAACAGGGAACGGACTATGGCTACACCTTC.

The chain employs TRBV19 and TRBJ1-3; no definite D call. The CDR3 has 14 residues. V lost 6 bases, J lost 0 bases, and 9 bases lay in between. Germline assignment: CDR1 LNHDA and CDR2 SQIVND (reference sequence). The CDR3 bases are TGTGCCAGTAGGACGACTAGCTCTGGAAACACCATATATTTT. This sequence encodes CASRTTSSGNTIYF.

The chain uses TRBV7-9 and TRBJ1-4, with unresolved D. The CDR3 consists of 16 residues. The germline gives CDR1 SEHNR, CDR2 FQNEAQ (reference sequence). V lost 1 base and J 0 bases, leaving 9 bases between the germline ends. The CDR3 DNA sequence: TGTGCCAGCAGCTTAGAGCTTACTACAACTAATGAAAAACTGTTTTTT. It translates to CASSLELTTTNEKLFF.